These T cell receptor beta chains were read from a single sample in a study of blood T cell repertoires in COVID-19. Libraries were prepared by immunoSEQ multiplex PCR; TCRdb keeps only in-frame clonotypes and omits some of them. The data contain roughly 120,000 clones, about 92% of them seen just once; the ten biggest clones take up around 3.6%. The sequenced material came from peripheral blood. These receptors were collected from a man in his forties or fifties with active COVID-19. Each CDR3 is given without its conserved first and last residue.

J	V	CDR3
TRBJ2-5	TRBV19	ASNSGGAETQY
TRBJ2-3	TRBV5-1	ASSLSGIGTDTQY
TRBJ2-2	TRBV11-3	ASSLVWTRATGELF
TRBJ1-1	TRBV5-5	ASSPNAGVANTEAF
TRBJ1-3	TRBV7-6	ASSLEAGAARSGNTIY
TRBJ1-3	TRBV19	ASSMSGRNTIY
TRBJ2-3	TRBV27	ASSSVRGITDTQY
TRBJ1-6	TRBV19	ASRSGPHSYNSPLH
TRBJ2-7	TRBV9	ASSVGQGNTYEQY
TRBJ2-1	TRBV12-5	ASGLVLILAGKYSYNEQF
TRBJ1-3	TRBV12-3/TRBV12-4	ASRGSSGNTIY